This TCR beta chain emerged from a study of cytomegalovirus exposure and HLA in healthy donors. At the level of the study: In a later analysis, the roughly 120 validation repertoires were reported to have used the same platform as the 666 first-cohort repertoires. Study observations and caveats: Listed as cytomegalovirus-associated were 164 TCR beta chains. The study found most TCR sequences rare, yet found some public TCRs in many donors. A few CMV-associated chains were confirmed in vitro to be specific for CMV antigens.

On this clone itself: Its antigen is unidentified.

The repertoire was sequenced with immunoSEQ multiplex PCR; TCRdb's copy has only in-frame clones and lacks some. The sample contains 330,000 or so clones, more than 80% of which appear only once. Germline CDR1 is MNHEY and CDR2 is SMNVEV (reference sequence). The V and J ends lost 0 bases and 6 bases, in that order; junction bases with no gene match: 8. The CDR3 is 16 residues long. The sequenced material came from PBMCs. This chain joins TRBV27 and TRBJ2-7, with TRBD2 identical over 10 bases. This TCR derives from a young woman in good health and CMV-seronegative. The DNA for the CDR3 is TGTGCCAGCAGTTTATCTAGCGGGAGGTTTCCCTCCGAGCAGTACTTC. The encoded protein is CASSLSSGRFPSEQYF.